This entry is about one T cell receptor (beta chain). No antigen is known for it. Libraries were prepared by immunoSEQ multiplex PCR; TCRdb keeps only in-frame clonotypes and omits some of them. The sample holds more than 50,000 clones, approximately 86% seen once. The sample is drawn from a study of OX40 agonist ivuxolimab in advanced cancers. The CDR3 has 15 amino acids. The germline CDR1 and CDR2 sequences are MNHEY and SVGAGI. The ends lost 4 bases at V and 7 bases at J; junction bases unmatched: 11. Study observations and caveats: Low normalized clonal expansion also occurred in some nonresponding patients.

The clonotype originates from an adult with an advanced solid tumor such as melanoma, head and neck, liver or kidney cancer. The chain couples TRBV6-5 to TRBJ2-7; 9 bases line up with TRBD1. This specimen was CD4+ or CD8+ T cells sorted from blood, taken in a trial of the OX40 agonist ivuxolimab. The CDR3 reads CASSSYRDRVGEQYF. CDR3 DNA: TGTGCCAGCAGTTCCTACCGGGACAGGGTGGGGGAGCAGTACTTC.